This paragraph reports one T cell receptor beta chain. Its specificity is not known. Germline assignment: CDR1 LNHNV and CDR2 YYDKDF (reference sequence). Trimming shortened V by 4 bases and J by 8 bases, and 11 bases separated the two germline ends. The length of the CDR3 is 13 residues. This entry comes from a study of high-grade serous ovarian cancer treatment subgroups. Study-level findings and limits: Clonal relatedness tracked neoantigen level, and by trend copy number and mutation load. Repertoire similarity ranged about 0.095 to 0.79 between tumors of one patient.

Clones were sequenced by immunoSEQ multiplex PCR, and TCRdb holds only the in-frame ones, with some missing. Of approximately 17,000 clones in the sample, under 85% are singletons; the top ten hold 4.5%. Tumor tissue was taken before any definitive surgery or chemotherapy was given. The chain has TRBV15 and TRBJ1-4; unclear D gene. Specimen: tumor tissue. This sequence was found in a human donor with high-grade serous ovarian cancer. CDR3 in DNA: TGTGCCACCAGCACTAGGGCGCGGGAAAAACTGTTTTTT. Its translation: CATSTRAREKLFF.